Below are 24 T cell receptor beta chains sequenced from a single sample in a study of T cell responses to AZD1222 COVID-19 vaccine. Some clones are missing from TCRdb's copy, which holds only in-frame ones; the method was immunoSEQ multiplex PCR. The data contain 95,000 to 150,000 clones, about 90% of them singletons. Source: peripheral blood, taken on day 0 of AZD1222 vaccination. The receptors here all came from an adult in good health.

The chain uses TRBV15 and TRBJ2-6; a possible D gene is TRBD1 (5 bases). The V end lost 2 bases, the J end lost 1 base, and 12 bases lay between the germline ends. This CDR3 spans 17 amino acids. Germline CDR1 LNHNV, CDR2 YYDKDF (reference sequence). The CDR3 DNA follows: TGTGCCACCAGCAGACCTCGACAGCTTTCTGGGGCCAACGTCCTGACTTTC. It yields the protein CATSRPRQLSGANVLTF.

The chain has TRBV6-2 or TRBV6-3 and TRBJ2-4; D ambiguous. The length of the CDR3 is 14 residues. Trimming removed 2 bases from V and 7 bases from J, with 12 bases in between. Germline V gives CDR1 MNHEY, CDR2 SVGEGT. Written as DNA, the CDR3 is TGTGCCAGCAGTTACCGGAACCTTAGGAACATTCAGTACTTC. Its protein is CASSYRNLRNIQYF.

The chain combines TRBV6-2 or TRBV6-3 with TRBJ2-2; D call uncertain. Trimming took off 4 bases at V and 6 bases at J, with 3 bases between the two ends. CDR1 is MNHEY and CDR2 is SVGEGT in the germline V gene. The CDR3 spans 11 residues. DNA of the CDR3: TGTGCCAGCAGTTGGCCCGGGGAGCTGTTTTTT. Encoded protein: CASSWPGELFF.

This chain connects TRBV10-3 to TRBJ2-5; 7 bases are a match to TRBD1. The V gene end was trimmed by 3 bases and the J gene end by 2 bases; junction bases not matched to a gene: 6. CDR1 is ENHRY and CDR2 is SYGVKD in the germline V gene. The CDR3 runs 15 residues. The CDR3 bases are TGTGCCATCAGTGATCCTGGGGGACAGCAAGAGACCCAGTACTTC. It encodes CAISDPGGQQETQYF.

The chain links TRBV27 to TRBJ1-1; no reliable D call. The germline V gene has CDR1 MNHEY and CDR2 SMNVEV (reference sequence). The CDR3 is made up of 13 amino acids. Trimming cost V 3 bases and J 4 bases, with 9 bases left between them. CDR3: CASSFKGATEAFF. The CDR3 DNA follows: TGTGCCAGCAGTTTTAAGGGCGCCACTGAAGCTTTCTTT.

The chain joins TRBV11-3 to TRBJ1-6; D is perhaps TRBD1 (6 bases). CDR3 length: 22 residues. Germline V gives CDR1 SGHNT, CDR2 YENEEA. V lost 0 bases and J 0 bases, leaving 24 bases between the germline ends. CDR3 amino acids: CASSLENHRDIWLSSYNSPLHF. The CDR3 DNA reads as TGTGCCAGCAGCTTAGAAAACCATAGGGACATTTGGCTGAGCTCCTATAATTCACCCCTCCACTTT.

V and J are TRBV27 and TRBJ2-7; no clear D. CDR3 length equals 11 residues. CDR1 is MNHEY and CDR2 is SMNVEV in the germline V gene (reference sequence). With 8 bases removed from V and 7 bases from J, the gap between germline ends came to 12 bases. The CDR3 coding sequence is TGTGCCAGCTCGACCTGGCGAGAGCAGTACTTC. Translating gives CASSTWREQYF.

This clone was detected only a few times. The J gene is TRBJ2-7, the V gene TRBV7-3, with D unclear. The V and J ends lost 2 bases and 0 bases respectively, with 5 bases between them. The CDR3 has 13 amino acids. Germline CDR1 is SGHTA and CDR2 is FQGTGA. Here the CDR3 reads CASSLGVSYEQYF. In DNA form, the CDR3 reads TGTGCCAGCAGCTTAGGTGTCTCCTACGAGCAGTACTTC.

V and J are TRBV5-6 and TRBJ2-5, with 7 bases identical to TRBD2. Germline CDR1 reads SGHDT; CDR2 reads YYEEEE. The CDR3 spans 16 residues. The J segment lost 5 bases and the V segment lost 5 bases, leaving 15 bases of the junction unmatched. CDR3: CASSYNRGVSQETQYF. The CDR3 DNA is TGTGCCAGCAGTTACAACCGGGGGGTGTCCCAGGAGACCCAGTACTTC.

The V and J genes are TRBV9 and TRBJ2-7; TRBD2 might be the D (6 bases). Germline assignment: CDR1 SGDLS and CDR2 YYNGEE. Trimming took 4 bases from V and 2 from J, leaving 16 bases between them. The CDR3 totals 15 residues. The CDR3 protein is CASSQTGGSTYEQYF. The CDR3 DNA is TGTGCCAGCAGCCAGACTGGAGGGTCTACCTACGAGCAGTACTTC.

The chain has TRBV27 and TRBJ1-2; D perhaps matches TRBD1 (5 bases). The V gene lost 4 bases and the J gene lost 1 base, with 13 bases spanning the gap. Germline CDR1 and CDR2: MNHEY and SMNVEV (reference sequence). The CDR3 runs 15 residues. The CDR3 spells CASSSSGTFNYGYTF. The CDR3 DNA reads as TGTGCCAGCAGTTCCTCAGGGACGTTTAACTATGGCTACACCTTC.

The rearrangement joins TRBV6-5 to TRBJ1-1, with D possibly TRBD1 on 5 matching bases. The CDR3 sequence is 12 residues long. Deletions cut 6 bases from V and 4 bases from J, with 9 bases between. Germline CDR1 and CDR2: MNHEY and SVGAGI. The CDR3 loop is CASSQGFTEAFF. The CDR3 nucleotides read TGTGCCAGCAGCCAGGGTTTCACTGAAGCTTTCTTT.

The rearrangement joins TRBV10-1 to TRBJ2-5; 7 positions agree with TRBD1. Germline V gene sequence: CDR1 WNHNN, CDR2 SYGVQD (reference sequence). The length of the CDR3 is 14 residues. V dropped 6 bases and J dropped 4; count of bases not matched to a gene: 8. Here the CDR3 reads CASSPGQTGETQYF. The DNA for the CDR3 is TGCGCCAGCAGCCCGGGACAGACGGGAGAGACCCAGTACTTC.

V usage is TRBV19 and J usage is TRBJ2-7; D might be TRBD2 (5 bases). The length of the CDR3 is 13 residues. Germline V lookup: CDR1 LNHDA, CDR2 SQIVND (reference sequence). The V gene lost 8 bases and the J gene lost 3 bases, with 14 bases spanning the gap. For the CDR3, the DNA is TGTGCCAGTGAAGGTCCCCGGGGCTACGAGCAGTACTTC. This encodes CASEGPRGYEQYF.

The chain uses TRBV11-3 and TRBJ2-1; 7 bases agree with TRBD1. V was clipped by 2 bases and J by 2 bases; unmatched bases: 3. Germline V gives CDR1 SGHNT, CDR2 YENEEA. The CDR3 has 15 amino acids. CDR3 sequence: CASSLRTGPYNEQFF. CDR3 sequence (DNA): TGTGCCAGCAGCTTACGGACAGGACCCTACAATGAGCAGTTCTTC.

The genes are TRBV7-2 and TRBJ2-7, with 14 bases identical to TRBD2. The CDR3 runs to 15 residues. Germline V CDR1 and CDR2: SGHTA, FQGNSA. V shed 3 bases and J 6 bases; nucleotides not matched to a gene: 4. CDR3 region: CASSLTSGRGVEQYF. DNA for the CDR3: TGTGCCAGCAGCTTGACTAGCGGGAGGGGGGTCGAGCAGTACTTC.

The chain is built from TRBV10-2 and TRBJ2-7; 16 positions match TRBD2. The V segment lost 3 bases and the J segment 6 bases; nucleotides outside the gene matches: 14. The CDR3 covers 19 residues. Germline assignment: CDR1 WSHSY and CDR2 SAAADI. The CDR3 DNA reads as TGCGCCAGCAGTGACCCCGCGGGGACTAGCGGGAGGGTTATGGGCGAGCAGTACTTC. Amino acid sequence: CASSDPAGTSGRVMGEQYF.

The chain joins TRBV5-1 to TRBJ2-2; no reliable D call. The germline V and J ends were trimmed by 2 bases and 1 base, with 18 bases remaining between them. Germline V CDR1 and CDR2: SGHRS, YFSETQ. The CDR3 has 18 amino acids. CDR3 in DNA: TGCGCCAGCAGCTTCGTGGTCGGGCTTATGGAGAACACCGGGGAGCTGTTTTTT. This sequence encodes CASSFVVGLMENTGELFF.

The rearrangement joins TRBV15 to TRBJ1-1; the D gene is possibly TRBD1 (5 bases). V dropped 0 bases and J dropped 8 bases, with 10 bases sitting between them. This CDR3 is 13 amino acids long. CDR1 and CDR2 (germline): LNHNV, YYDKDF (reference sequence). CDR3 in amino acids: CATSRDGQSEAFF. DNA for the CDR3: TGTGCCACCAGCAGAGACGGACAATCCGAAGCTTTCTTT.

This chain links TRBV12-5 with TRBJ1-2; no clear D gene. V shed 4 bases and J shed 5 bases, with 17 bases lying between them. The CDR3 consists of 15 residues. Germline lookup yields CDR1 LGHNT and CDR2 FRNRAP. In nucleotides, the CDR3 is TGTGCTAGTGGTTCCCACCCGATACACTATTATGGCTACACCTTC. Protein product: CASGSHPIHYYGYTF. The full variable domain, with the rest looked up from reference TRBV12-5 and TRBJ1-2, is DARVTQTPRHKVTEMGQEVTMRCQPILGHNTVFWYRQTMMQGLELLAYFRNRAPLDDSGMPKDRFSAEMPDATLATLKIQPSEPRDSAVYFCASGSHPIHYYGYTFGSGTRLTVV.

V is TRBV7-2 and J is TRBJ2-1; 7 bases agree with TRBD1. V was clipped by 4 bases and J by 0 bases; unmatched bases: 6. CDR1 and CDR2 (germline): SGHTA, FQGNSA. This CDR3 spans 16 amino acids. CDR3 amino acids: CASSSQGDSSYNEQFF. In DNA form, the CDR3 reads TGTGCCAGCAGCTCCCAGGGGGATAGCTCCTACAATGAGCAGTTCTTC.

The chain joins TRBV27 to TRBJ2-1, with a weak D call TRBD1 (6 bases). V was trimmed by 6 bases and J by 6 bases, leaving 24 bases between them. Per the germline V gene, CDR1 is MNHEY and CDR2 is SMNVEV (reference sequence). CDR3 length: 17 amino acids. The CDR3 DNA sequence: TGTGCCAGCAGCCGATTCCGGGACACATCGACGGGCAATGAGCAGTTCTTC. This codes for CASSRFRDTSTGNEQFF.

As concerns this clone: Distinct nucleotide sequences in the sample also encode this CDR3. The V and J genes are TRBV9 and TRBJ2-7; TRBD2 is a possible D gene (5 bases). The germline V gene encodes CDR1 SGDLS and CDR2 YYNGEE. With 0 bases removed from V and 3 bases from J, the gap between germline ends came to 7 bases. This CDR3 spans 13 amino acids. As DNA, the CDR3 is TGTGCCAGCAGCGTAGGGGGAGACTACGAGCAGTACTTC. Its protein is CASSVGGDYEQYF.

The table lists this clone with a count of one. The rearrangement uses TRBV19 and TRBJ1-5; D unclear. The CDR3 has 14 residues. The germline gives CDR1 LNHDA, CDR2 SQIVND (reference sequence). V lost 6 bases to trimming and J lost 3 bases, with 12 bases between them. The CDR3 nucleotides read TGTGCCAGTAGAACCGAGTACGCCAATCAGCCCCAGCATTTT. Protein sequence: CASRTEYANQPQHF.